The 10 T cell receptor beta chains given below trace back to one sample, sequenced in a study of cytotoxic CD8 clonotypes in ibrutinib-treated CLL. TCRdb's copy holds only in-frame clones and misses some; the assay was immunoSEQ multiplex PCR. The profile shows 250,000 to 350,000 clones, approximately 76% of them singletons. Sequenced material: PBMCs, taken at disease progression, from a patient treated with ibrutinib. The receptors come from a human donor with chronic lymphocytic leukemia.

The CDR3 sequence: CASSPGLRETQYF. CDR3 bases: TGTGCCAGCAGCCCGGGACTACGAGAGACCCAGTACTTC. The genes are TRBV14 and TRBJ2-5, with 7 nucleotides matching TRBD2. Germline CDR1 and CDR2: SGHDN and FVKESK. V lost 4 bases to trimming and J lost 4 bases; unmatched junction nucleotides: 3. The CDR3 contains 13 residues.

The chain is built from TRBV14 and TRBJ2-2; D not resolved. The ends were cut back, 2 bases at V and 4 bases at J, with 8 bases in the middle. This CDR3 spans 14 amino acids. Germline lookup yields CDR1 SGHDN and CDR2 FVKESK. The CDR3 DNA follows: TGTGCCAGCAGCCAATACCAGACCACCGGGGAGCTGTTTTTT. Residues: CASSQYQTTGELFF.

J is TRBJ2-3 and V is TRBV7-2; 8 bases map to TRBD2. In germline, CDR1 is SGHTA, CDR2 FQGNSA. The CDR3 length is 16 residues. The V segment lost 5 bases and the J segment 6 bases; nucleotides outside the gene matches: 13. CDR3 residues: CASSLWTSSPSDTQYF. CDR3 coding DNA: TGTGCCAGCAGCCTTTGGACTAGCTCGCCGTCTGATACGCAGTATTTT.

V and J are TRBV25-1 and TRBJ1-1; maybe TRBD1 (6 bases). Per germline, CDR1 MGHDK and CDR2 SYGVNS. Trimming pared 4 bases from V and 6 bases from J, leaving 12 bases between. This CDR3 contains 13 residues. The CDR3 DNA reads TGTGCCAGCAGTGGTTACAGGGCGGCTGAAGCTTTCTTT. This gives the protein CASSGYRAAEAFF.

V usage is TRBV2 and J usage is TRBJ1-1, with a possible D match to TRBD1 (6 bases). Germline CDR1 reads SNHLY; CDR2 reads FYNNEI. Trimming shortened V by 5 bases and J by 1 base, and 14 bases separated the two germline ends. The CDR3 is made up of 15 amino acids. The DNA for the CDR3 is TGTGCCAGCAGTTTCACAGGGACAAGGAACACTGAAGCTTTCTTT. Translation: CASSFTGTRNTEAFF.

The V call is TRBV10-3, the J call TRBJ2-7; the D is unclear. Between the trimmed V and J ends, which lost 2 bases and 3 bases, there was a span of 11 bases. The CDR3 runs 14 residues. Germline V gives CDR1 ENHRY, CDR2 SYGVKD. The CDR3 nucleotides are TGTGCCATCAGTGAGGGCCATTTTAACTACGAGCAGTACTTC. It is translated as CAISEGHFNYEQYF.

The CDR3 spells CASIRRPTTDTQYF. CDR3 bases: TGTGCCAGCATAAGGCGCCCTACAACAGATACGCAGTATTTT. The chain couples TRBV2 to TRBJ2-3; no clear D. The CDR3 runs to 14 residues. CDR1 is SNHLY and CDR2 is FYNNEI in the germline V gene. V was clipped by 7 bases and J by 3 bases, with 14 bases between them. Variable domain in full (rest from reference TRBV2 and TRBJ2-3): EPEVTQTPSHQVTQMGQEVILRCVPISNHLYFYWYRQILGQKVEFLVSFYNNEISEKSEIFDDQFSVERPDGSNFTLKIRSTKLEDSAMYFCASIRRPTTDTQYFGPGTRLTVL.

This clone was detected a few times. This chain joins TRBV19 and TRBJ1-6; D is possibly TRBD1 (6 bases). The CDR3 contains 14 residues. CDR1 and CDR2 from the germline V gene are LNHDA and SQIVND (reference sequence). Between the trimmed V and J ends, which lost 3 bases and 5 bases, there was a span of 8 bases. CDR3 nucleotide sequence: TGTGCCAGTAGTATCTGGGACAATAATTCACCCCTCCACTTT. Translation gives CASSIWDNNSPLHF.

CDR3 DNA: TGCGCCAGCAGCCACTCCAGCTCCTACGAGCAGTACTTC. Its protein product is CASSHSSSYEQYF. The J gene is TRBJ2-7, the V gene TRBV5-1; no clear D gene. The V gene lost 4 bases and the J gene lost 0 bases, with 8 bases spanning the gap. This CDR3 has 13 residues. Per germline, CDR1 SGHRS and CDR2 YFSETQ.

CDR3 DNA sequence: TGTGCCAGCACTCCCCTGAGCACAGATACGCAGTATTTT. It yields the protein CASTPLSTDTQYF. V is TRBV9 and J is TRBJ2-3; D is unclear. From germline, CDR1 is SGDLS and CDR2 YYNGEE. This CDR3 spans 13 amino acids. Trimming cost V 6 bases and J 0 bases, with 8 bases left between them.